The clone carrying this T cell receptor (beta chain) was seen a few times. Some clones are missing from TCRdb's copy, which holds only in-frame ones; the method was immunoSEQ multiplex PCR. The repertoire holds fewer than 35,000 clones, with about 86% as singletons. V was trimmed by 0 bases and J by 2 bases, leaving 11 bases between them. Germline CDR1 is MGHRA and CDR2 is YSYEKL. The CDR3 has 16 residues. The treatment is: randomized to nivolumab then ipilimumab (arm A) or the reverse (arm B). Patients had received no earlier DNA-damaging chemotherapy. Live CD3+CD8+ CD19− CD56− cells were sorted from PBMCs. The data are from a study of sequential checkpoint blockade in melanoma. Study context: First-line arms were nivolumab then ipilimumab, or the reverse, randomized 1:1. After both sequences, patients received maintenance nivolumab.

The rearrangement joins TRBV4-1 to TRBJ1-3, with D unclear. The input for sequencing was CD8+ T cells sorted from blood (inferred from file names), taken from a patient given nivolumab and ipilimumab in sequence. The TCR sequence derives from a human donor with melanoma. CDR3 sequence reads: CASSQEPTRAGNTIYF. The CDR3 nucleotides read TGCGCCAGCAGCCAAGAGCCTACGCGGGCTGGAAACACCATATATTTT.